Presented here are 31 T cell receptor beta chains from one specimen sequenced in a study of blood T cell repertoires in COVID-19. Sequencing was performed with immunoSEQ multiplex PCR; in TCRdb, only in-frame clones are kept and a portion is missing. The data contain 80,000 to 95,000 clones, 81% of them singletons. Material for sequencing was peripheral blood. The receptors were sampled from a man older than 75 with COVID-19, enrolled during active disease.

This clone was counted a few times. The chain couples TRBV9 to TRBJ1-2; 7 nucleotides agree with TRBD1. Germline trimming cut 3 bases from V and 2 bases from J; bases unmatched to any gene: 7. Germline V gives CDR1 SGDLS, CDR2 YYNGEE. The CDR3 is 15 amino acids. For the CDR3, the DNA is TGTGCCAGCAGCGCCCTGGGACAGCAGAACTATGGCTACACCTTC. It translates to CASSALGQQNYGYTF.

The V gene is TRBV2, the J gene TRBJ2-1; the match to TRBD2 covers 8 bases. CDR3 length equals 14 residues. V lost 8 bases and J lost 5; bases outside the gene matches: 8. The germline CDR1 and CDR2 sequences are SNHLY and FYNNEI. DNA for the CDR3: TGTGCCAGCGATATAGCGGGACACCACAATGAGCAGTTCTTC. It encodes CASDIAGHHNEQFF.

V usage is TRBV30 and J usage is TRBJ1-3; no reliable D call. Germline CDR1 is GTSNPN and CDR2 is SVGIG (reference sequence). Trimming removed 2 bases at V and 0 bases at J, with 11 bases between. This CDR3 comprises 15 residues. Written as DNA, the CDR3 is TGTGCCTGGAGTAGAGGTTCCGACTCTGGAAACACCATATATTTT. Protein product: CAWSRGSDSGNTIYF.

This clone has a single count. The chain carries TRBV27 and TRBJ2-7; D is perhaps TRBD2 (5 bases). This CDR3 comprises 15 residues. V was trimmed by 2 bases and J by 3 bases, leaving 14 bases between them. Per germline, CDR1 MNHEY and CDR2 SMNVEV (reference sequence). CDR3 nucleotide sequence: TGTGCCAGCAGTTTAGCCGTCGGAGGCAACTACGAGCAGTACTTC. As protein: CASSLAVGGNYEQYF.

In its sample, this clone ranks as medium-sized. This chain uses TRBV2 with TRBJ1-5; the D gene is possibly TRBD1 (5 bases). CDR1 is SNHLY and CDR2 is FYNNEI in the germline V gene. The CDR3 spans 13 residues. V lost 7 bases and J 3 bases, leaving 10 bases between the germline ends. The DNA of the CDR3 is TGTGCCAGCATATCGGACACCAATCAGCCCCAGCATTTT. Translating it yields CASISDTNQPQHF.

This chain connects TRBV5-5 to TRBJ2-5; 7 bases fit TRBD2. The V gene end was trimmed by 0 bases and the J gene end by 5 bases; junction bases not matched to a gene: 10. Germline V gives CDR1 SGHKS, CDR2 YYEKEE (reference sequence). The CDR3 length is 16 residues. The CDR3 reads CASSLDTGGVRETQYF. CDR3 nucleotides: TGTGCCAGCAGCTTGGACACGGGGGGTGTTAGGGAGACCCAGTACTTC.

The V gene is TRBV5-4, the J gene TRBJ2-5; D not resolved. Germline lookup yields CDR1 SGHNT and CDR2 YYREEE (reference sequence). This CDR3 has 13 amino acids. The ends were cut back, 4 bases at V and 5 bases at J, with 12 bases in the middle. The CDR3: CASSPVHYETQYF. CDR3 nucleotides: TGTGCCAGCAGCCCGGTGCATTACGAGACCCAGTACTTC. The full variable domain, rest sourced from reference TRBV5-4 and TRBJ2-5, is ETGVTQSPTHLIKTRGQQVTLRCSSQSGHNTVSWYQQALGQGPQFIFQYYREEENGRGNFPPRFSGLQFPNYSSELNVNALELDDSALYLCASSPVHYETQYFGPGTRLLVL.

This clone was seen once. The gene calls are TRBV6-2 or TRBV6-3 and TRBJ1-2, with a tentative D call TRBD1 (6 bases). Trimming removed 6 bases from V and 8 bases from J, with 22 bases in between. The germline V gene encodes CDR1 MNHEY and CDR2 SVGEGT. The CDR3 is made up of 15 amino acids. The CDR3 region has the DNA TGTGCCAGCAGCGATACAGGGATGGTACTATTGGGCTACACCTTC. It yields the protein CASSDTGMVLLGYTF.

This chain joins TRBV3-1 (or the pseudogene TRBV3-2) and TRBJ2-5; the D gene is possibly TRBD2 (5 bases). V shed 5 bases and J shed 2 bases, with 6 bases lying between them. CDR3 length: 12 amino acids. CDR1 is LGHDT, CDR2 YNNKEL, per germline (reference sequence). The CDR3 DNA follows: TGTGCCAGCAGCTGGGAGCAAGAGACCCAGTACTTC. This translates into CASSWEQETQYF.

The chain has TRBV7-2 and TRBJ2-7, with D perhaps matching TRBD2 (6 bases). Germline lookup yields CDR1 SGHTA and CDR2 FQGNSA. There are 15 residues in the CDR3. Trimming shortened V by 4 bases and J by 6 bases, and 19 bases separated the two germline ends. The CDR3 protein is CASSWRGGVGSEQYF. DNA of the CDR3: TGTGCCAGCAGCTGGAGGGGTGGCGTGGGCAGCGAGCAGTACTTC.

The chain combines TRBV5-1 with TRBJ2-7, with 7 bases identical to TRBD1. CDR1 is SGHRS and CDR2 is YFSETQ in the germline V gene. The CDR3 loop spans 15 amino acids. V shed 2 bases, J shed 1 base, and the junction held 6 bases outside the gene matches. The CDR3 nucleotides read TGCGCCAGCAGCTTCTTACAGGGGCGGTCCTACGAGCAGTACTTC. This codes for CASSFLQGRSYEQYF.

The V call is TRBV6-6, the J call TRBJ2-7; D is possibly TRBD1 (5 bases). Per the germline V gene, CDR1 is MNHNY and CDR2 is SVGAGI (reference sequence). The CDR3 has 14 amino acids. The V gene lost 2 bases and the J gene lost 6 bases, with 14 bases spanning the gap. Here the CDR3 reads CASSYMDKLPEQYF. CDR3 sequence (DNA): TGTGCCAGCAGTTACATGGACAAATTACCCGAGCAGTACTTC.

The chain links TRBV28 to TRBJ1-5; weak D call: TRBD1 (5 bases). Trimming left V 6 bases short and J 6 bases short, with 15 bases between. Germline CDR1 is MDHEN and CDR2 is SYDVKM. The CDR3 extends over 14 amino acids. The CDR3 protein is CASSATGSSQPQHF. DNA of the CDR3: TGTGCCAGCAGCGCCACAGGCTCCAGTCAGCCCCAGCATTTT.

V gene TRBV21-1 combines with J gene TRBJ2-1; the table names TRBD2, a call not compared with the DNA. TRBV21-1 corresponds to a pseudogene. CDR3 length: 14 amino acids. CDR3 sequence: CASSKGGTQNEQFF. The CDR3, as DNA: TGTGCCAGCAGCAAAGGAGGGACTCAGAATGAGCAGTTCTTC.

V is TRBV19 and J is TRBJ2-3, with TRBD1 identical over 9 bases. CDR3 size: 15 residues. J was trimmed by 6 bases and V by 5 bases; bases with no gene match: 9. CDR1 and CDR2 from the germline V gene are LNHDA and SQIVND (reference sequence). The CDR3 nucleotides read TGTGCCAGTAGTCCGGGACAGGGTATGACTGATACGCAGTATTTT. This gives the protein CASSPGQGMTDTQYF.

There are a few counts of this clone. The chain uses TRBV5-1 and TRBJ1-1; D unclear. CDR1 is SGHRS, CDR2 YFSETQ, per germline. This CDR3 has 12 residues. V lost 4 bases, J lost 12 bases, and 16 bases lay in between. The CDR3 loop is CASSLPDMSSFF. As DNA, the CDR3 is TGCGCCAGCAGCCTCCCCGACATGTCGTCTTTCTTT.

The CDR3 reads CAIGGAGSRANTGELFF. The CDR3 coding sequence is TGTGCCATCGGGGGTGCGGGGAGTCGAGCGAACACCGGGGAGCTGTTTTTT. The rearrangement uses TRBV10-3 and TRBJ2-2, with D tentatively TRBD2 (6 bases). Germline assignment: CDR1 ENHRY and CDR2 SYGVKD. Trimming left V 8 bases short and J 0 bases short, with 19 bases between. The length of the CDR3 is 17 residues.

The chain uses TRBV27 and TRBJ2-3, with 14 bases aligning to TRBD2. This CDR3 spans 16 amino acids. V gave up 5 bases and J gave up 4 bases; unmatched junction bases: 5. Germline V gene lookup returns CDR1 MNHEY and CDR2 SMNVEV (reference sequence). DNA for the CDR3: TGTGCCAGCAGTGTCGCGGGACTAGCGGGAGCAGATACGCAGTATTTT. Its protein is CASSVAGLAGADTQYF.

The chain combines TRBV19 with TRBJ1-1, with 7 nucleotides matching TRBD1. This CDR3 spans 15 amino acids. CDR1 is LNHDA and CDR2 is SQIVND in the germline V gene (reference sequence). V shed 7 bases and J 1 base; nucleotides not matched to a gene: 9. The CDR3 here is CASNKPGQRNTEAFF. CDR3 DNA sequence: TGTGCCAGTAATAAACCGGGACAGAGGAACACTGAAGCTTTCTTT.

V and J are TRBV10-3 and TRBJ1-2; TRBD1 agrees at 9 bases. CDR3 length: 12 residues. From germline, CDR1 is ENHRY and CDR2 SYGVKD. The ends lost 8 bases at V and 8 bases at J; junction bases unmatched: 6. The DNA of the CDR3 is TGTGCCATCGACAGGGGGGGAAAGGGCTACACCTTC. Amino acids: CAIDRGGKGYTF.

The chain recombines TRBV5-1 with TRBJ2-5; 10 nucleotides align to TRBD1. CDR3 size: 16 residues. V lost 0 bases to trimming and J lost 5 bases; unmatched junction nucleotides: 7. CDR1 is SGHRS, CDR2 YFSETQ, per germline. The CDR3 region has the DNA TGCGCCAGCAGCTTGGCCGGACAGGGGGTGGCGGAGACCCAGTACTTC. This encodes CASSLAGQGVAETQYF.

The V and J genes are TRBV11-2 and TRBJ1-1; the D gene is possibly TRBD1 (6 bases). Looked up from germline, CDR1 is SGHAT and CDR2 is FQNNGV. The CDR3 covers 14 residues. The V gene lost 1 base and the J gene lost 11 bases, with 17 bases spanning the gap. The CDR3 nucleotides read TGTGCCAGCAGCTTAGGACAGGCCTCCTCAGGGGCTTTCTTT. Amino acid sequence: CASSLGQASSGAFF.

The chain joins TRBV19 to TRBJ2-7; no reliable D call. The V and J ends lost 1 base and 2 bases respectively, with 15 bases between them. The CDR3 length is 16 residues. CDR1 and CDR2 from the germline V gene are LNHDA and SQIVND (reference sequence). The CDR3 DNA is TGTGCCAGTAGTATAGCGGGTACCAATCATCCCTACGAGCAGTACTTC. Protein product: CASSIAGTNHPYEQYF.

V gene TRBV7-9 combines with J gene TRBJ2-7; perhaps TRBD1 as D (6 bases). V was clipped by 5 bases and J by 5 bases, with 16 bases between them. CDR3 length equals 14 residues. The germline gives CDR1 SEHNR, CDR2 FQNEAQ (reference sequence). Written as DNA, the CDR3 is TGTGCCAGCAGCCCTGACAGGCGTGGCGACGAGCAGTACTTC. This translates into CASSPDRRGDEQYF.

This chain uses TRBV5-6 with TRBJ1-2; 10 bases agree with TRBD1. The CDR3 sequence is 16 residues long. Germline loops: CDR1 SGHDT, CDR2 YYEEEE. V trimming: 0 bases; J trimming: 4 bases; junction bases outside the gene matches: 6. CDR3 residues: CASSLGDRGRFYGYTF. The CDR3 nucleotides are TGTGCCAGCAGCTTGGGAGACAGGGGGCGCTTCTATGGCTACACCTTC.

This chain connects TRBV7-8 to TRBJ1-2; D is undetermined. The V end was cut by 1 base, the J end by 0 bases, with 9 bases between. This CDR3 comprises 15 residues. Germline-derived CDR1 and CDR2 are SGHVS and FQNEAQ. CDR3 amino acids: CASSLGREANYGYTF. The CDR3 coding sequence is TGTGCCAGCAGCTTAGGCCGGGAAGCTAACTATGGCTACACCTTC.

The chain uses TRBV3-1 (or the pseudogene TRBV3-2) and TRBJ2-7; no firm D call. The CDR3 has 17 residues. Deletions cut 0 bases from V and 3 bases from J, with 18 bases between. Germline-derived CDR1 and CDR2 are LGHDT and YNNKEL (reference sequence). CDR3 residues: CASSQEGIRLAVYEQYF. CDR3 in DNA: TGTGCCAGCAGCCAAGAGGGTATCCGGTTAGCCGTCTACGAGCAGTACTTC.

In its sample, this clone was seen once. The chain carries TRBV5-4 and TRBJ2-2, with 9 bases aligning to TRBD2. The germline gives CDR1 SGHNT, CDR2 YYREEE (reference sequence). V lost 1 base and J lost 6; bases outside the gene matches: 7. The CDR3 sequence is 16 residues long. The CDR3 DNA follows: TGTGCCAGCAGCTTGATTGGCGGGGGGGCTGCCGGGGAGCTGTTTTTT. This encodes CASSLIGGGAAGELFF.

This chain links TRBV5-4 with TRBJ2-1; TRBD2 might be the D (6 bases). Trimming took 2 bases from V and 7 from J, leaving 7 bases between them. CDR3 size: 12 residues. Looked up from germline, CDR1 is SGHNT and CDR2 is YYREEE (reference sequence). This chain's CDR3 is CASSFGRNEQFF. In DNA form, the CDR3 reads TGTGCCAGCAGCTTTGGGAGGAATGAGCAGTTCTTC. The entire variable domain, with the rest obtained from reference TRBV5-4 and TRBJ2-1, is as follows: ETGVTQSPTHLIKTRGQQVTLRCSSQSGHNTVSWYQQALGQGPQFIFQYYREEENGRGNFPPRFSGLQFPNYSSELNVNALELDDSALYLCASSFGRNEQFFGPGTRLTVL.

This clone was seen a handful of times. The rearrangement links TRBV11-2 to TRBJ2-7; 7 bases are shared with TRBD2. The CDR3 is 15 residues long. V lost 2 bases to trimming and J lost 0 bases; unmatched junction nucleotides: 4. From germline, CDR1 is SGHAT and CDR2 FQNNGV. The CDR3, as DNA: TGTGCCAGCAGCTTAAAGACTAGCCACTCCTACGAGCAGTACTTC. This sequence encodes CASSLKTSHSYEQYF.

J is TRBJ2-2 and V is TRBV10-3; TRBD1 matches 7 bases. Germline CDR1 reads ENHRY; CDR2 reads SYGVKD. The CDR3 consists of 14 residues. Trimming at V came to 7 bases and at J to 7 bases, leaving 9 bases not matched to a gene. The CDR3 DNA follows: TGTGCCATCACCGCGGTCCGGGACAGCGGGGAGCTGTTTTTT. Translating gives CAITAVRDSGELFF.